This T cell receptor (beta chain) derives from a study of yellow fever vaccine responses in identical twins. TCRdb re-derived calls from the RT-PCR reads in MiXCR, one entry per CDR3 protein. Here the sample spans approximately 11,000 distinct CDR3 sequences, around three quarters being singletons. The CDR3 loop spans 11 amino acids. To note about this clonotype: The junction departs from germline at one end; a sequencing error may be responsible.

This chain links TRBV12-3 or TRBV12-4 with TRBJ2-2; D is unresolved. This receptor was identified in a woman under 30 who received the yellow fever vaccine. The specimen comprised T cells from blood (PBMCs), unsorted or a sorted subset (not recorded which), sampled before or after yellow fever vaccination (not recorded which). CDR3 amino acids: CASTSTAELFF. Written as DNA, the CDR3 is TGTGCCAGCACCTCCACCGCGGAGCTGTTTTTT.